Below are 6 T cell receptor beta chains sequenced from a single sample in a study of T-cell reconstitution after alpha-beta-depleted transplantation in children. Unique molecular identifiers were incorporated during preparation of the TCRbeta library. TCRdb re-analysed the PCR reads in MiXCR, keeping a single row per CDR3 protein. The repertoire consists of about 510,000 distinct CDR3 sequences, with about an eighth occurring once and the leading ten covering 14%. The sequencing here drew on PBMCs, mostly from graft donor cells, taken 180 days after TCRalphabeta/CD19-depleted stem cell transplant. The source of these receptors is a female patient between 2 and 15 years old who had a stem cell transplant for aplastic anemia, so the T cells may come from the graft donor.

As to this clonotype: An end of the junction does not agree with germline; a read error may underlie this. The V gene is TRBV4-3, the J gene TRBJ2-4, with 10 bases aligning to TRBD1. CDR1 and CDR2 (germline): LGHNA, YSLEER. The CDR3 has 17 residues. The CDR3 loop reads CASSLWDRGEAKNSQYF. The CDR3 bases are TGCGCCAGCAGCCTCTGGGACAGGGGCGAAGCCAAAAACAGTCAGTACTTC.

The chain carries TRBV11-2 and TRBJ1-4; weak D call: TRBD1 (6 bases). V lost 3 bases and J lost 2, with 19 bases in between. Germline loops: CDR1 SGHAT, CDR2 FQNNGV. This CDR3 spans 18 amino acids. The CDR3 here is CASSFTRQELSTNEKLFF. CDR3 coding DNA: TGTGCCAGCAGCTTTACCCGACAGGAATTGAGTACTAATGAAAAACTGTTTTTT.

This clonotype was counted between two and nine times. The rearrangement joins TRBV20-1 to TRBJ2-2, with TRBD2 identical over 9 bases. Germline assignment: CDR1 DFQATT and CDR2 SNEGSKA (reference sequence). J was trimmed by 2 bases and V by 6 bases; bases with no gene match: 4. CDR3 length: 14 residues. In nucleotides, the CDR3 is TGCAGTGCAGGGACTAGCAAAAACACCGGGGAGCTGTTTTTT. It is translated as CSAGTSKNTGELFF.

This clonotype was seen only a few times. The CDR3: CSVEDLEGQPLPLGNTIYF. In DNA form, the CDR3 reads TGCAGCGTTGAAGATCTCGAGGGACAGCCACTCCCGCTGGGAAACACCATATATTTT. The chain carries TRBV29-1 and TRBJ1-3, with 7 bases that match TRBD1. The V segment lost 0 bases and the J segment 4 bases; nucleotides outside the gene matches: 18. Germline CDR1 is SQVTM and CDR2 is ANQGSEA. The CDR3 contains 19 residues.

In its sample, this clonotype was seen many times. The chain couples TRBV5-1 to TRBJ2-1; 7 bases map to TRBD2. This CDR3 is 14 amino acids long. Germline values: CDR1 SGHRS, CDR2 YFSETQ. Trimming took 4 bases from V and 10 from J; bases not matched to a gene: 11. This chain's CDR3 is CASSPDGGFGEQFF. For the CDR3, the DNA is TGCGCCAGCAGCCCGGACGGGGGGTTCGGGGAGCAGTTCTTC. The full variable domain, its missing parts supplied by reference TRBV5-1 and TRBJ2-1, is KAGVTQTPRYLIKTRGQQVTLSCSPISGHRSVSWYQQTPGQGLQFLFEYFSETQRNKGNFPGRFSGRQFSNSRSEMNVSTLELGDSALYLCASSPDGGFGEQFFGPGTRLTVL.

This clonotype was seen at least ten times. This chain links TRBV20-1 with TRBJ2-5, with TRBD2 matching over 10 bases. The CDR3 loop spans 15 amino acids. Germline CDR1 reads DFQATT; CDR2 reads SNEGSKA (reference sequence). The ends lost 6 bases at V and 0 bases at J; junction bases unmatched: 7. The CDR3 sequence is CSAPKLAGYQETQYF. In nucleotides, the CDR3 is TGCAGTGCACCAAAACTAGCGGGGTACCAAGAGACCCAGTACTTC.